This TCR beta chain appears in the sequencing data of a study of OX40 agonist ivuxolimab in advanced cancers. General observations from the study: In the 0.1 to 3.0 mg/kg range, CD4+ and CD8+ blood T cells had expanded clonally by week 6.

Turning to this clone: Antigen specificity is unknown.

Some clones are missing from TCRdb's copy, which holds only in-frame ones; the method was immunoSEQ multiplex PCR. The sample yields approximately 43,000 clones, 87% seen once. With 5 bases removed from V and 5 bases from J, the gap between germline ends came to 15 bases. CDR3 size: 14 residues. The V gene's germline CDR1 is MNHNY and CDR2 SVGAGI (reference sequence). Autoimmune disease history or systemic immunosuppression meant exclusion. V is TRBV6-6 and J is TRBJ1-1; D ambiguous. Sequenced material: CD4+ or CD8+ T cells sorted from blood, taken in a trial of the OX40 agonist ivuxolimab. The TCR originated in an adult with an advanced solid tumor such as melanoma, head and neck, liver or kidney cancer. The CDR3 DNA is TGTGCCAGCAGTCCTATTCGCGCTGGGACTGAAGCTTTCTTT. Translation gives CASSPIRAGTEAFF.